This T cell receptor beta chain was profiled in a study of blood T cell repertoires in COVID-19. Study-wide context: COVID-19 samples from acute and convalescent phases originated in the United States, Italy and Spain.

With V trimmed by 1 base and J by 3 bases, 12 bases remained unmatched. Germline V gene data show CDR1 as LGHNA and CDR2 as YNFKEQ. The CDR3 loop spans 19 amino acids. Authors' data handling: From reference gene primer amplification, estimates of nucleated cell counts were derived. This table comes from immunoSEQ multiplex PCR, and its TCRdb copy is limited to in-frame clones, with some not included. V, J and clone size are taken as reported in that table, and D and trimming were inferred from the DNA itself. Altogether 270,000 or so clones are present, approximately 81% being singletons, with the ten largest covering around 3.2%.

The source of this sequence is a woman aged 55-75 years with active or convalescent COVID-19. The chain carries TRBV4-2 and TRBJ2-3; 11 bases agree with TRBD2. What was sequenced was peripheral blood. This CDR3 is CASSQGLAGGGRRTDTQYF. CDR3 bases: TGTGCCAGCAGCCAAGGTCTAGCGGGGGGTGGCAGGCGGACAGATACGCAGTATTTT.